These 17 T cell receptor beta chains were all obtained from the same sample, sequenced in a study of spatial heterogeneity in lung cancer. The time point: blood at routine non-recurrence follow-up after resection. Sequencing of whole RNA from tumor, nontumor lung or frozen PBMC involved no sorting. TCRdb re-called the 5' RACE reads through MiXCR, storing one row per CDR3 protein. The sample holds some 110,000 distinct CDR3 sequences; 12% are singletons and the top ten take 16%. Sequencing was performed on PBMCs, taken at follow-up. The receptors originated from a male donor with early-stage non-small cell lung cancer.

This clonotype was detected only a few times. V usage is TRBV6-2 or TRBV6-3 and J usage is TRBJ1-1; 11 bases line up with TRBD1. V lost 4 bases, J lost 6 bases, and 1 base stayed unmatched. Germline values: CDR1 MNHEY, CDR2 SVGEGT. The CDR3 runs to 13 residues. CDR3 DNA: TGTGCCAGCAGTTGGGGACAGGGGGCTGAAGCTTTCTTT. Translation: CASSWGQGAEAFF.

The CDR3, as DNA: TGCAGTGCTTTTCCCCCGGACCACGAGCAGTACTTC. Its translation: CSAFPPDHEQYF. V gene TRBV20-1 combines with J gene TRBJ2-7; D is uncertain. The length of the CDR3 is 12 residues. The V and J ends lost 5 bases and 5 bases respectively, with 13 bases between them. Germline-derived CDR1 and CDR2 are DFQATT and SNEGSKA (reference sequence).

Only a few counts were recorded for this clonotype. The rearrangement joins TRBV28 to TRBJ2-2, with a tentative D call TRBD2 (6 bases). V lost 5 bases to trimming and J lost 0 bases, with 16 bases between them. Germline V gene lookup returns CDR1 MDHEN and CDR2 SYDVKM. The CDR3 is 17 residues long. DNA of the CDR3: TGTGCCAGCAGTGGCTACTGGGGGGAGACGAACACCGGGGAGCTGTTTTTT. This sequence encodes CASSGYWGETNTGELFF.

This clonotype was observed a handful of times. The chain employs TRBV6-1 and TRBJ2-1, with 7 bases that match TRBD2. The CDR3 consists of 14 residues. Trimming cost V 6 bases and J 9 bases; bases outside gene matches: 11. Germline assignment: CDR1 MNHNS and CDR2 SASEGT. The CDR3: CASSPWGGVIEQFF. In DNA form, the CDR3 reads TGTGCCAGCAGCCCTTGGGGAGGGGTCATTGAGCAGTTCTTC.

This clonotype was seen more than once but under ten times. This chain links TRBV20-1 with TRBJ2-4, with TRBD2 identical over 7 bases. The CDR3 length is 13 residues. V shed 3 bases, J shed 8 bases, and the junction held 7 bases outside the gene matches. Per the germline V gene, CDR1 is DFQATT and CDR2 is SNEGSKA (reference sequence). The CDR3 DNA sequence: TGCAGTGCTAGGTCCGACCGGGGGGACATTCAGTACTTC. Translating gives CSARSDRGDIQYF.

This sequence joins TRBV18 and TRBJ1-5; 10 bases fit TRBD1. V was clipped by 6 bases and J by 5 bases; unmatched bases: 7. This CDR3 is built from 15 residues. Germline V gene data show CDR1 as KGHSH and CDR2 as LQKENI. The CDR3 nucleotides read TGTGCCAGCTCCCAGACAGGGGGCGCCGATCAGCCCCAGCATTTT. It translates to CASSQTGGADQPQHF.

A note on this clonotype: Being one base from a much bigger clone, this may be a read error. CDR3 sequence reads: CTSSLGADEQYF. DNA of the CDR3: TGTACCAGCAGCTTGGGAGCGGACGAGCAGTACTTC. The chain links TRBV5-4 to TRBJ2-7; D may be TRBD2 (5 bases). The CDR3 is made up of 12 amino acids. The V gene's germline CDR1 is SGHNT and CDR2 YYREEE (reference sequence).

This clonotype was seen a few times. The chain employs TRBV5-6 and TRBJ1-6; D remains unclear. This CDR3 has 15 amino acids. V was pared by 1 base and J by 8 bases, with 13 bases between. CDR1 is SGHDT and CDR2 is YYEEEE in the germline V gene. This CDR3 reads CASSLLTAPDSPLHF. As DNA, the CDR3 is TGTGCCAGCAGCTTGTTGACGGCGCCCGATTCACCCCTCCACTTT.

This clonotype was seen a few times. The chain recombines TRBV29-1 with TRBJ2-5, with 10 bases matching TRBD1. Per germline, CDR1 SQVTM and CDR2 ANQGSEA. The CDR3 sequence is 14 residues long. V lost 5 bases, J lost 7 bases, and 10 bases stayed unmatched. The CDR3 sequence: CSVLRQGAVGTQYF. The CDR3 DNA reads TGCAGCGTTCTCAGACAGGGGGCAGTGGGGACCCAGTACTTC.

The V gene is TRBV21-1, the J gene TRBJ2-7; the table calls TRBD1, which could not be checked here. TRBV21-1 constitutes a pseudogene. This CDR3 is 18 amino acids long. For the CDR3, the DNA is TGTGCCAGCAGCCCACTAAGCAGGGGAACTAGAGAAACCCACGAGCAGTACTTC. This encodes CASSPLSRGTRETHEQYF.

This clonotype was found many times. The chain joins TRBV20-1 to TRBJ2-7; D remains ambiguous. The CDR3 totals 15 residues. The V gene lost 0 bases and the J gene lost 2 bases, with 14 bases spanning the gap. CDR1 is DFQATT and CDR2 is SNEGSKA in the germline V gene (reference sequence). DNA of the CDR3: TGCAGTGCTAGAGAATCCGACCGTGGGGCCTACGAGCAGTACTTC. Residues: CSARESDRGAYEQYF.

This clonotype was picked up many times. The chain has TRBV12-3 or TRBV12-4 and TRBJ2-5, with TRBD1 matching over 12 bases. The CDR3 covers 15 residues. Trimming removed 5 bases from V and 5 bases from J; junction bases left unmatched: 6. DNA of the CDR3: TGTGCCAGCAGTCCGGGACAGGGGGCTTGGGAGACCCAGTACTTC. This gives the protein CASSPGQGAWETQYF.

The chain employs TRBV5-1 and TRBJ2-3, with D tentatively TRBD2 (6 bases). V lost 0 bases and J 6 bases, leaving 17 bases between the germline ends. Germline-derived CDR1 and CDR2 are SGHRS and YFSETQ. The CDR3 covers 16 residues. The CDR3 coding sequence is TGCGCCAGCAGCTTGGCGGGACTCCACAAAGCGGATACGCAGTATTTT. Translation gives CASSLAGLHKADTQYF.

This clonotype was recorded many times. The chain joins TRBV27 to TRBJ2-1; no definite D call. V lost 2 bases to trimming and J lost 7 bases, with 6 bases between them. The CDR3 has 12 amino acids. Germline loops: CDR1 MNHEY, CDR2 SMNVEV (reference sequence). CDR3 sequence reads: CASSLGWNEQFF. The CDR3 DNA sequence: TGTGCCAGCAGTTTAGGGTGGAATGAGCAGTTCTTC.

The chain joins TRBV20-1 to TRBJ2-7; D remains ambiguous. This CDR3 is 11 amino acids long. Germline V gives CDR1 DFQATT, CDR2 SNEGSKA (reference sequence). Deletions cut 0 bases from V and 4 bases from J, with 4 bases between. CDR3 sequence reads: CSARDPYEQYF. The CDR3 bases are TGCAGTGCTAGAGATCCTTACGAGCAGTACTTC.

This clonotype came up many times. The J gene is TRBJ2-7, the V gene TRBV15; D ambiguous. Germline V gene lookup returns CDR1 LNHNV and CDR2 YYDKDF (reference sequence). The CDR3 totals 14 residues. V was shortened by 0 bases and J by 7 bases, with 13 bases between the two germline ends. The CDR3 loop is CATSRDGRAGEQYF. As DNA, the CDR3 is TGTGCCACCAGCAGAGATGGAAGGGCTGGGGAGCAGTACTTC. Together with reference TRBV15 and TRBJ2-7, the CDR3 gives the full variable domain: DAMVIQNPRYQVTQFGKPVTLSCSQTLNHNVMYWYQQKSSQAPKLLFHYYDKDFNNEADTPDNFQSRRPNTSFCFLDIRSPGLGDTAMYLCATSRDGRAGEQYFGPGTRLTVT.

This clonotype was detected only a few times. The V and J genes are TRBV6-5 and TRBJ1-2; D is ambiguous. The CDR3 totals 12 residues. V shed 0 bases and J shed 9 bases, with 8 bases lying between them. Germline V gene lookup returns CDR1 MNHEY and CDR2 SVGAGI. CDR3 DNA: TGTGCCAGCAGTTACTCGGGCAACAGCTACACCTTC. This codes for CASSYSGNSYTF.